These 26 T cell receptor beta chains came from one sample sequenced in a study of response to subunit inactivated influenza vaccine. From the RT-PCR reads, TCRdb called clonotypes with MiXCR, one entry per CDR3 protein. This repertoire shows a few hundred thousand distinct CDR3 sequences, over 9% found once; its top ten account for approximately 10%. This same sample was also part of a study on T cells expressing NK-cell markers. That paper states: Template switching by 5'RACE with UMIs generated the TCR beta cDNA.

This sample comprised PBMCs from blood, obtained on the day of vaccination. All receptors come from a man aged 50 or older who received an inactivated influenza vaccine.

This clonotype appeared a few times. This sequence joins TRBV7-2 and TRBJ2-1; 8 bases fit TRBD2. The V gene end was trimmed by 5 bases and the J gene end by 7 bases; junction bases not matched to a gene: 7. The CDR3 runs 14 residues. CDR1 SGHTA and CDR2 FQGNSA come from the germline V gene. The DNA for the CDR3 is TGTGCCAGCAGCCCTCGGGGGGGTTTGAATGAGCAGTTCTTC. This translates into CASSPRGGLNEQFF.

This clonotype has more than one count but fewer than ten. The J gene is TRBJ2-5, the V gene TRBV12-3 or TRBV12-4, with D perhaps being TRBD1 or TRBD2 (5 bases each). The CDR3 consists of 14 residues. Trimming pared 7 bases from V and 5 bases from J, leaving 17 bases between. For the CDR3, the DNA is TGTGCCAGCACTACTGGGGGACCCGGGGAGACCCAGTACTTC. It specifies CASTTGGPGETQYF.

This clonotype was detected only a few times. This chain links TRBV7-9 with TRBJ2-1; 7 bases are shared with TRBD2. After removal of 5 bases from V and 7 bases from J, the junction contained 11 bases not matched to a gene. Germline V gene lookup returns CDR1 SEHNR and CDR2 FQNEAQ (reference sequence). This CDR3 is built from 15 residues. CDR3: CASSPRGVPGNEQFF. CDR3 nucleotides: TGTGCCAGCAGCCCCCGGGGGGTCCCCGGGAATGAGCAGTTCTTC.

The table lists this clonotype with many counts. The chain is built from TRBV29-1 and TRBJ2-7; tentatively, D is TRBD2 (5 bases). Germline V gene lookup returns CDR1 SQVTM and CDR2 ANQGSEA. The CDR3 runs 14 residues. V lost 6 bases and J 0 bases, leaving 15 bases between the germline ends. CDR3 nucleotide sequence: TGCAGCGTAGGACTTAGGCAGGACTCCTACGAGCAGTACTTC. Its translation is CSVGLRQDSYEQYF.

This clonotype was counted a few times. The V call is TRBV10-3, the J call TRBJ2-4, with TRBD1 matching over 9 bases. With 8 bases clipped from V and 4 bases from J, the junction kept 9 bases outside the gene matches. The V gene's germline CDR1 is ENHRY and CDR2 SYGVKD. This CDR3 has 15 amino acids. Here the CDR3 DNA reads TGTGCCATCGGACAGGGGCAGGACAAGAAAAACATTCAGTACTTC. Its protein is CAIGQGQDKKNIQYF.

This clonotype was found a few times. V is TRBV11-2 and J is TRBJ1-2, with D unresolved. CDR3 length equals 12 residues. Germline V gives CDR1 SGHAT, CDR2 FQNNGV. Trimming cost V 4 bases and J 7 bases, with 10 bases left between them. The CDR3 sequence: CASSSHAVGYTF. CDR3 coding DNA: TGTGCCAGCAGCTCCCATGCGGTTGGCTACACCTTC.

This clonotype was counted many times. The chain is built from TRBV18 and TRBJ1-5; D is perhaps TRBD1 (5 bases). Germline V gene data show CDR1 as KGHSH and CDR2 as LQKENI. CDR3 size: 14 residues. The V gene lost 2 bases and the J gene lost 2 bases, with 7 bases spanning the gap. This CDR3 is CASSPGDGNQPQHF. The CDR3 region has the DNA TGTGCCAGCTCACCAGGGGACGGCAATCAGCCCCAGCATTTT.

This clonotype occurred a few times. The chain uses TRBV13 and TRBJ2-7, with 10 positions matching TRBD2. The germline V gene encodes CDR1 PRHDT and CDR2 FYEKMQ (reference sequence). The CDR3 length is 15 residues. The ends lost 2 bases at V and 2 bases at J; junction bases unmatched: 3. The CDR3 DNA is TGTGCCAGCAGCTTAAGGACTAGCGGAACCTACGAGCAGTACTTC. Its translation: CASSLRTSGTYEQYF.

The J gene is TRBJ2-7, the V gene TRBV5-5; D ambiguous. The CDR3 spans 13 residues. In germline, CDR1 is SGHKS, CDR2 YYEKEE (reference sequence). Trimming removed 6 bases from V and 0 bases from J, with 10 bases in between. CDR3 nucleotide sequence: TGTGCCAGCATAAATACGGTCTCCTACGAGCAGTACTTC. This gives the protein CASINTVSYEQYF.

J is TRBJ1-3 and V is TRBV5-1; 7 bases are shared with TRBD1. The CDR3 sequence is 14 residues long. The germline V gene has CDR1 SGHRS and CDR2 YFSETQ. Unmatched junction bases numbered 6, after V lost 4 bases and J lost 5 bases. Written as DNA, the CDR3 is TGCGCCAGCAGCCTCGACAGGGACAGAAACACCATATATTTT. It yields the protein CASSLDRDRNTIYF.

This clonotype was recorded a few times. The chain uses TRBV11-1 and TRBJ2-6, with 9 bases identical to TRBD1. Unmatched junction bases numbered 6, after V lost 1 base and J lost 2 bases. The CDR3 sequence is 18 residues long. Per germline, CDR1 SGHAT and CDR2 FQDESV (reference sequence). CDR3 region: CASSLVGQGRPGANVLTF. The CDR3, as DNA: TGTGCCAGCAGCTTAGTAGGACAGGGGAGACCTGGGGCCAACGTCCTGACTTTC.

This clonotype was recorded a few times. This chain connects TRBV20-1 to TRBJ1-4; 8 bases align to TRBD1. Trimming cost V 5 bases and J 7 bases; bases outside gene matches: 15. The CDR3 runs 16 residues. Looked up from germline, CDR1 is DFQATT and CDR2 is SNEGSKA (reference sequence). In DNA, the CDR3 is TGCAGTGCTCCTATAGGGACAGGCCACGCGCGTGAAAAACTGTTTTTT. It yields the protein CSAPIGTGHAREKLFF.

The chain couples TRBV18 to TRBJ2-5; D uncertain. The germline V and J ends were trimmed by 0 bases and 3 bases, with 11 bases remaining between them. Germline CDR1 is KGHSH and CDR2 is LQKENI. There are 15 residues in the CDR3. The CDR3 nucleotides are TGTGCCAGCTCACCACCGGGAAGGATGAAAGAGACCCAGTACTTC. This encodes CASSPPGRMKETQYF. Complete variable domain (other parts from reference TRBV18 and TRBJ2-5): NAGVMQNPRHLVRRRGQEARLRCSPMKGHSHVYWYRQLPEEGLKFMVYLQKENIIDESGMPKERFSAEFPKEGPSILRIQQVVRGDSAAYFCASSPPGRMKETQYFGPGTRLLVL.

This clonotype was counted ten times or more. V gene TRBV12-3 or TRBV12-4 combines with J gene TRBJ2-7; D is undetermined. The CDR3 covers 14 residues. Trimming stripped 1 base from V and 2 bases from J, with 9 bases between. CDR3 residues: CASSLGQATYEQYF. CDR3 DNA: TGTGCCAGCAGTTTAGGGCAGGCTACCTACGAGCAGTACTTC.

V usage is TRBV19 and J usage is TRBJ2-1; D is ambiguous. Germline V gives CDR1 LNHDA, CDR2 SQIVND (reference sequence). The CDR3 runs to 17 residues. Between the trimmed V and J ends, which lost 2 bases and 5 bases, there was a span of 19 bases. The CDR3 DNA is TGTGCCAGTAGTATAATTCAGTTTGCGACCGCCGACAATGAGCAGTTCTTC. The encoded protein is CASSIIQFATADNEQFF. Supplemented by reference TRBV19 and TRBJ2-1, the full variable domain reads DGGITQSPKYLFRKEGQNVTLSCEQNLNHDAMYWYRQDPGQGLRLIYYSQIVNDFQKGDIAEGYSVSREKKESFPLTVTSAQKNPTAFYLCASSIIQFATADNEQFFGPGTRLTVL.

This clonotype was detected only a few times. The rearrangement joins TRBV16 to TRBJ1-5; TRBD1 aligns across 7 bases. This CDR3 comprises 14 residues. Trimming at V came to 3 bases and at J to 7 bases, leaving 6 bases not matched to a gene. The germline gives CDR1 KGHSY, CDR2 FQNENV. The CDR3 is CASSHRGSGQPQHF. DNA for the CDR3: TGTGCCAGCAGCCACAGGGGGTCCGGCCAGCCCCAGCATTTT.

The CDR3 spells CASSKLAGVLEQYF. The CDR3 DNA sequence: TGTGCCAGCAGTAAACTAGCGGGAGTTCTTGAGCAGTACTTC. The chain has TRBV6-2 or TRBV6-3 and TRBJ2-7, with TRBD2 matching 11 bases. Germline assignment: CDR1 MNHEY and CDR2 SVGEGT. The CDR3 consists of 14 residues. J gave up 7 bases and V 5 bases, and 7 bases lay outside the gene matches.

The rearrangement uses TRBV5-1 and TRBJ2-2; D may be TRBD1 (6 bases). V was trimmed by 5 bases and J by 2 bases, leaving 7 bases between them. Per the germline V gene, CDR1 is SGHRS and CDR2 is YFSETQ. The CDR3 has 13 residues. The CDR3, as DNA: TGCGCCAGCAGAGGGGGTAACACCGGGGAGCTGTTTTTT. Residues: CASRGGNTGELFF.

About this clonotype itself: This clone may be a read error of a much larger clone one base away. The chain recombines TRBV9 with TRBJ1-2, with D possibly being TRBD1 (5 bases). This CDR3 is 13 amino acids long. The germline gives CDR1 SGDLS, CDR2 YYNGEE. CDR3 coding DNA: TGTGCCATCAGCGTAGGGGAGGAGGATGGCTACACCTTC. Translated, it gives CAISVGEEDGYTF.

This clonotype came up a few times. The chain combines TRBV27 with TRBJ2-1; D is undetermined. The CDR3 length is 13 residues. The germline V gene encodes CDR1 MNHEY and CDR2 SMNVEV (reference sequence). The V gene lost 3 bases and the J gene lost 7 bases, with 10 bases spanning the gap. The CDR3 DNA sequence: TGTGCCAGCAGTTTTTATTTGGGGAATGAGCAGTTCTTC. This gives the protein CASSFYLGNEQFF.

There are a few counts of this clonotype. The gene calls are TRBV28 and TRBJ2-5; no reliable D call. V was shortened by 5 bases and J by 5 bases, with 15 bases between the two germline ends. The length of the CDR3 is 14 residues. Germline values: CDR1 MDHEN, CDR2 SYDVKM. The CDR3 region has the DNA TGTGCCAGCAGTGCCAGCTCAAGGCAGGAGACCCAGTACTTC. Its protein is CASSASSRQETQYF.

The sample holds many counts of this clonotype. The rearrangement uses TRBV9 and TRBJ2-3; D not certain. V dropped 0 bases and J dropped 2 bases, with 7 bases sitting between them. The germline V gene has CDR1 SGDLS and CDR2 YYNGEE. This CDR3 is built from 14 residues. CDR3 DNA sequence: TGTGCCAGCAGCGTAGAGGTCAACACAGATACGCAGTATTTT. Amino acids: CASSVEVNTDTQYF.

This clonotype was seen repeatedly, ten times or more. The gene calls are TRBV20-1 and TRBJ2-3; possibly TRBD2 for D (5 bases). Germline loops: CDR1 DFQATT, CDR2 SNEGSKA (reference sequence). V gave up 3 bases and J gave up 5 bases, with 18 bases separating them. The CDR3 sequence is 15 residues long. The CDR3 coding sequence is TGCAGTGCTAGCCACTTTAGCGTTCGTGGAGATACGCAGTATTTT. This codes for CSASHFSVRGDTQYF.

This clonotype has only a few counts. The chain links TRBV12-3 or TRBV12-4 to TRBJ2-1; tentative D call: TRBD2 (6 bases). The CDR3 is 13 amino acids. The V end lost 7 bases, the J end lost 9 bases, and 16 bases lay between the germline ends. The CDR3 is CASTISLRGEQFF. For the CDR3, the DNA is TGTGCCAGCACCATTTCCCTGCGGGGTGAGCAGTTCTTC.

A few counts support this clonotype. As DNA, the CDR3 is TGTGCCAGCAGTGAAGGCTTAGCGGGACACACCGGGGAGCTGTTTTTT. Translation: CASSEGLAGHTGELFF. This chain uses TRBV6-1 with TRBJ2-2, with TRBD2 identical over 8 bases. Germline CDR1 reads MNHNS; CDR2 reads SASEGT. V lost 1 base and J lost 3; bases outside the gene matches: 4. The length of the CDR3 is 16 residues.

The sample holds a few counts of this clonotype. This sequence joins TRBV29-1 and TRBJ2-7; D not resolved. CDR1 and CDR2 from the germline V gene are SQVTM and ANQGSEA. Trimming pared 5 bases from V and 0 bases from J, leaving 11 bases between. The CDR3 runs 13 residues. CDR3 sequence reads: CSVTVADSYEQYF. The CDR3, as DNA: TGCAGCGTTACTGTAGCAGACTCCTACGAGCAGTACTTC.